The 21 T cell receptor beta chains in this list originate from one sample, sequenced in a study of T cells after yellow fever vaccination. One entry per CDR3 protein, called by TCRdb with MiXCR from the 5' RACE reads. Of roughly 400,000 distinct CDR3 sequences listed, around a sixth are singletons. This specimen was PBMCs, taken before the yellow fever booster vaccination. The source of these receptors is a man between 18 and 35 years old who received the YFV17D yellow fever vaccine.

DNA for the CDR3: TGTGCCAGCAGCCAGGTGGCAGCCGCGGAAGCTTTCTTT. Translation gives CASSQVAAAEAFF. The chain is built from TRBV7-9 and TRBJ1-1; D ambiguous. The germline V gene has CDR1 SEHNR and CDR2 FQNEAQ (reference sequence). The germline V and J ends were trimmed by 5 bases and 8 bases, with 15 bases remaining between them. CDR3 size: 13 residues.

The J gene is TRBJ2-5, the V gene TRBV12-3 or TRBV12-4, with D possibly matching TRBD2 (5 bases). The CDR3 extends over 14 amino acids. Trimming cost V 6 bases and J 2 bases, with 13 bases left between them. The CDR3 loop is CASSQPGIQETQYF. DNA of the CDR3: TGTGCCAGCAGCCAACCCGGGATACAAGAGACCCAGTACTTC.

There are many counts of this clonotype. V is TRBV29-1 and J is TRBJ1-2, with D perhaps matching TRBD1 (5 bases). The CDR3 runs to 14 residues. Trimming took 7 bases from V and 8 from J, leaving 23 bases between them. Germline CDR1 reads SQVTM; CDR2 reads ANQGSEA. The CDR3 DNA sequence: TGCAGCGCGTCGGGGGGACTGCGCTATGAGGGCTACACCTTC. Translating it yields CSASGGLRYEGYTF.

The chain couples TRBV5-1 to TRBJ2-7; D gene uncertain. V gave up 4 bases and J gave up 2 bases, with 13 bases separating them. Germline CDR1 is SGHRS and CDR2 is YFSETQ. CDR3 size: 14 residues. This CDR3 is CASSPQTRPYEQYV. In nucleotides, the CDR3 is TGCGCCAGCAGCCCCCAGACAAGACCCTACGAGCAGTACGTC.

The sample holds a few counts of this clonotype. This rearrangement joins TRBV20-1 to TRBJ2-7; 7 nucleotides agree with TRBD1. Germline values: CDR1 DFQATT, CDR2 SNEGSKA (reference sequence). V lost 5 bases, J lost 5 bases, and 12 bases stayed unmatched. The CDR3 is 14 amino acids. CDR3 nucleotides: TGCAGTGCTTCTAAGACAGGGTCGCCGCACGAGCAGTACTTC. As protein: CSASKTGSPHEQYF.

A few counts support this clonotype. The CDR3 is CASSQGGTAAYEQYF. CDR3 sequence (DNA): TGCGCCAGCAGCCAAGGGGGGACAGCCGCTTACGAGCAGTACTTC. This chain joins TRBV4-1 and TRBJ2-7, with TRBD1 matching 7 bases. V lost 1 base to trimming and J lost 4 bases; unmatched junction nucleotides: 7. The CDR3 is made up of 15 amino acids. Germline values: CDR1 MGHRA, CDR2 YSYEKL.

This clonotype was observed at least ten times. This chain links TRBV20-1 with TRBJ1-1, with 7 bases aligning to TRBD1. Germline V gene data show CDR1 as DFQATT and CDR2 as SNEGSKA (reference sequence). V dropped 0 bases and J dropped 4; count of bases not matched to a gene: 8. The CDR3 is made up of 15 amino acids. The CDR3 reads CSAREGDSWGTEAFF. CDR3 DNA: TGCAGTGCTAGAGAGGGGGACAGCTGGGGCACTGAAGCTTTCTTT.

This chain connects TRBV20-1 to TRBJ2-7; TRBD2 agrees at 13 bases. Germline assignment: CDR1 DFQATT and CDR2 SNEGSKA (reference sequence). The CDR3 runs to 16 residues. The V and J ends lost 3 bases and 3 bases, in that order; junction bases with no gene match: 8. CDR3 coding DNA: TGCAGTGCTAGGGGACTAGCGGGGACGGTGAACTACGAGCAGTACTTC. It yields the protein CSARGLAGTVNYEQYF.

The chain recombines TRBV18 with TRBJ2-3; 8 positions match TRBD2. Germline loops: CDR1 KGHSH, CDR2 LQKENI. This CDR3 is 15 amino acids long. With V trimmed by 2 bases and J by 6 bases, 7 bases remained unmatched. This CDR3 reads CASSPIAGQADTQYF. DNA for the CDR3: TGTGCCAGCTCACCAATAGCGGGGCAGGCGGATACGCAGTATTTT.

This clonotype was counted only a few times. The chain combines TRBV6-2 or TRBV6-3 with TRBJ2-1, with TRBD2 matching over 7 bases. CDR1 is MNHEY, CDR2 SVGEGT, per germline. The CDR3 covers 14 residues. V gave up 7 bases and J gave up 3 bases; unmatched junction bases: 6. The CDR3 region is CASIQSGVYNEQFF. CDR3 nucleotide sequence: TGTGCCAGCATACAGAGCGGGGTCTACAATGAGCAGTTCTTC.

The chain is built from TRBV25-1 and TRBJ2-7; D remains ambiguous. CDR1 is MGHDK and CDR2 is SYGVNS in the germline V gene. V was pared by 5 bases and J by 0 bases, with 8 bases between. The CDR3 loop spans 13 amino acids. DNA of the CDR3: TGTGCCAGCAGTTGGCGGAACTCCTACGAGCAGTACGTC. It specifies CASSWRNSYEQYV.

The V gene is TRBV7-9, the J gene TRBJ2-3; possibly TRBD1 or TRBD2 for D (5 bases each). V lost 3 bases and J lost 2, with 15 bases in between. The V gene's germline CDR1 is SEHNR and CDR2 FQNEAQ (reference sequence). The CDR3 is 16 amino acids. The CDR3 bases are TGTGCCAGCAGCTTCCCCGGGGCGGAGCCCACAGATACGCAGTATTTT. Translation: CASSFPGAEPTDTQYF.

This clonotype was seen only a few times. The chain links TRBV25-1 to TRBJ1-2, with D possibly TRBD1 on 6 matching bases. Germline V lookup: CDR1 MGHDK, CDR2 SYGVNS. V was clipped by 8 bases and J by 9 bases, with 22 bases between them. The CDR3 length is 14 residues. The CDR3 bases are TGTGCCAGCCGCCATGACCAGGGGTCGCAAAGCTACACCTTC. It yields the protein CASRHDQGSQSYTF.

In the case of this clonotype: One end of the junction does not line up with germline, which may come from a read error. V gene TRBV7-2 combines with J gene TRBJ1-6, with no clear D. The CDR3 covers 13 residues. Germline CDR1 and CDR2: SGHTA and FQGNSA. The CDR3 is CASSWREYSPLHF. The CDR3 DNA reads as TGTGCCAGCAGCTGGAGGGAATATTCCCCCCTCCACTTT.

V usage is TRBV29-1 and J usage is TRBJ2-6, with D perhaps TRBD2 (5 bases). Trimming took off 4 bases at V and 3 bases at J, with 13 bases between the two ends. CDR1 and CDR2 (germline): SQVTM, ANQGSEA. This CDR3 is 15 amino acids long. The CDR3 coding sequence is TGCAGCGTTGCAAGGTGGGCGGGTGGGGCCAACGTCCTGACTTTC. Its translation is CSVARWAGGANVLTF.

This chain joins TRBV6-5 and TRBJ2-7, with D tentatively TRBD2 (5 bases). V dropped 7 bases and J dropped 2 bases, with 9 bases sitting between them. CDR3 length: 12 residues. Germline-derived CDR1 and CDR2 are MNHEY and SVGAGI. The CDR3 DNA reads as TGTGCCAGCACCGGGAACCCCTACGAGCAGTACTTC. This sequence encodes CASTGNPYEQYF.

This clonotype turned up a few times. This chain connects TRBV28 to TRBJ2-5; D unresolved. CDR3 length: 14 residues. Germline CDR1 is MDHEN and CDR2 is SYDVKM. Between the trimmed V and J ends, which lost 1 base and 2 bases, there was a span of 8 bases. The CDR3 spells CASSLFHGQETQYF. The CDR3 bases are TGTGCCAGCAGTTTATTCCACGGACAAGAGACCCAGTACTTC. Supplemented by reference TRBV28 and TRBJ2-5, the full variable domain reads DVKVTQSSRYLVKRTGEKVFLECVQDMDHENMFWYRQDPGLGLRLIYFSYDVKMKEKGDIPEGYSVSREKKERFSLILESASTNQTSMYLCASSLFHGQETQYFGPGTRLLVL.

The rearrangement joins TRBV27 to TRBJ1-4; D remains ambiguous. CDR1 MNHEY and CDR2 SMNVEV come from the germline V gene (reference sequence). V was cut by 5 bases and J by 1 base, with 8 bases left in between. This CDR3 contains 14 residues. CDR3 in DNA: TGTGCCAGCAGTCAGAGTAGAACTAATGAAAAACTGTTTTTT. It is translated as CASSQSRTNEKLFF.

This clonotype appeared a few times. The chain joins TRBV29-1 to TRBJ2-6; D ambiguous. The length of the CDR3 is 16 residues. Germline-derived CDR1 and CDR2 are SQVTM and ANQGSEA. V was pared by 0 bases and J by 0 bases, with 9 bases between. The CDR3 nucleotides read TGCAGCGTTGAAGACCCCCCCGGCTCTGGGGCCAACGTCCTGACTTTC. Its translation is CSVEDPPGSGANVLTF.

The chain uses TRBV7-3 and TRBJ2-2; the D gene is possibly TRBD1 (6 bases). V gave up 2 bases and J gave up 7 bases, with 23 bases separating them. This CDR3 has 18 amino acids. Germline CDR1 SGHTA, CDR2 FQGTGA. CDR3 nucleotide sequence: TGTGCCAGCAGCTTAGGTCCGCCCCTTCCAGGGGTTTTCGGGGAGCTGTTTTTT. Translated, it gives CASSLGPPLPGVFGELFF.

This clonotype was detected many times. The chain is built from TRBV20-1 and TRBJ2-2; 12 nucleotides line up with TRBD2. The CDR3 loop spans 15 amino acids. Losses at the gene ends were 1 base for V and 6 bases for J; bases not matched to a gene: 3. CDR1 and CDR2 from the germline V gene are DFQATT and SNEGSKA (reference sequence). The DNA of the CDR3 is TGCAGTGCTAGAGGGACTAGCGGGGAATCCGGGGAGCTGTTTTTT. Its translation is CSARGTSGESGELFF.